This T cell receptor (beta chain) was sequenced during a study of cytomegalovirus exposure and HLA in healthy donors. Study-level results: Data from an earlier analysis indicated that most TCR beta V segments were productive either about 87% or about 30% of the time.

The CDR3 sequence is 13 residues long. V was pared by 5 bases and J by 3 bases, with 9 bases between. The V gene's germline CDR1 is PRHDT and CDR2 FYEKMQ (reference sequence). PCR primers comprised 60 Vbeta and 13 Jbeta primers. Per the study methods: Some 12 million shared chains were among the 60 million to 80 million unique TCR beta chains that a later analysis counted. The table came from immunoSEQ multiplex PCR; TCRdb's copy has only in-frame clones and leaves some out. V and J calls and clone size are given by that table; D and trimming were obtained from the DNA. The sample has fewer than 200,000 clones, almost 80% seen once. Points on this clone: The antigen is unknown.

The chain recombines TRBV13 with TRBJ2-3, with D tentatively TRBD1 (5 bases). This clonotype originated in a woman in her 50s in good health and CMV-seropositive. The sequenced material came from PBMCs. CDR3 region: CASSPKGTDTQYF. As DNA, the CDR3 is TGTGCCAGCAGCCCGAAGGGGACAGATACGCAGTATTTT.